This TCR beta chain was sequenced in a study of blood T cell repertoires in COVID-19. Study details: PBMCs, B-cell-depleted T cells, or T cells provided the cDNA or gDNA that made up the material.

This clone was seen once. Original processing methods: Cell counts per sample came from amplifying reference gene primers. The assay was immunoSEQ multiplex PCR, and TCRdb's table has in-frame clones only and misses some. V, J and clone size reflect that table, while D and trimming were determined from the DNA. This table has fewer than 85,000 clones, about 82% appearing once. Sequencing was carried out using peripheral blood. The TCR originated in an elderly woman with active or convalescent COVID-19.

The CDR3 coding sequence is TGTGCCAGCAGCTTGTCGGACTCCTCGGGCCTCCACTTT. Translating it yields CASSLSDSSGLHF. The genes are TRBV7-9 and TRBJ1-6, with D unresolved. Deletions cut 3 bases from V and 15 bases from J, with 15 bases between. Germline-derived CDR1 and CDR2 are SEHNR and FQNEAQ (reference sequence). This CDR3 comprises 13 residues.